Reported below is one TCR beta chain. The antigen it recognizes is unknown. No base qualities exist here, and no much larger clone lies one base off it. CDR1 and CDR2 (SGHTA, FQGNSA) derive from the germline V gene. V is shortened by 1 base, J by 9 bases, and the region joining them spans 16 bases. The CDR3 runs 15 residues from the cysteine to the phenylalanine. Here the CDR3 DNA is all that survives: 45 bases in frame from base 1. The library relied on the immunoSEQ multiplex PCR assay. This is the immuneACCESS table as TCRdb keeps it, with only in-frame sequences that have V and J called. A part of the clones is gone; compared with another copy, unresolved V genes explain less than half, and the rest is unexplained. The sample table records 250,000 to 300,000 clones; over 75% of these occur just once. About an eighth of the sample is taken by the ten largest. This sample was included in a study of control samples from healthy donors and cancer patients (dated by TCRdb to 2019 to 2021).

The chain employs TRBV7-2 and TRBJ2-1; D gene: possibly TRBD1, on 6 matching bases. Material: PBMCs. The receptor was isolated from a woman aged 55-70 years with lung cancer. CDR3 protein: CASSLGQGRRGEQFF. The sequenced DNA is TGTGCCAGCAGCTTAGGGCAGGGGCGCCGGGGTGAGCAGTTCTTC.